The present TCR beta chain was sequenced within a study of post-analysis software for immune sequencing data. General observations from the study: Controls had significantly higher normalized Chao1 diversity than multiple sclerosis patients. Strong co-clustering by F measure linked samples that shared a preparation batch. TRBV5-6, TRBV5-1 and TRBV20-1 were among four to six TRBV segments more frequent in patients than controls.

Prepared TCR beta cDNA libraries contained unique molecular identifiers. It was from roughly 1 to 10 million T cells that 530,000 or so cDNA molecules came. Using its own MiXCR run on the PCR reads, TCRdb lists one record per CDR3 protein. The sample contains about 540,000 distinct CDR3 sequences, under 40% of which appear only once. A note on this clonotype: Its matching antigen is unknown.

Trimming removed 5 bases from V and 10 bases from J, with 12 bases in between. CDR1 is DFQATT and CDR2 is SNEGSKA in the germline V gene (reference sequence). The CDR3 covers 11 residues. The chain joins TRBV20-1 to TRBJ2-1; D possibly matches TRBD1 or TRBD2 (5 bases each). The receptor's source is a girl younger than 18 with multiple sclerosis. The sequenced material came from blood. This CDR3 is CSAEGLAEQFF. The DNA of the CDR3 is TGCAGTGCTGAGGGGTTAGCGGAGCAGTTCTTC.